The 8 T cell receptor beta chains below all came from one sample that was sequenced in a study of blood T cell repertoires in COVID-19. Only in-frame clones appear in the TCRdb table, and some are missing; sequencing was by immunoSEQ multiplex PCR. The sample gives about 250,000 clones, about 83% of which show up once; roughly 5.7% is in the top ten. Sequencing input: peripheral blood. Every receptor here comes from a man older than 75 with acute or convalescent COVID-19.

The chain carries TRBV3-1 (or the pseudogene TRBV3-2) and TRBJ2-7, with D possibly TRBD2 on 6 matching bases. The V and J ends lost 3 bases and 3 bases respectively, with 9 bases between them. The CDR3 has 13 residues. Germline CDR1 and CDR2: LGHDT and YNNKEL (reference sequence). CDR3 in amino acids: CASSHLGGYEQYF. In DNA form, the CDR3 reads TGTGCCAGCAGCCATCTGGGGGGCTACGAGCAGTACTTC.

The chain is built from TRBV25-1 and TRBJ2-2, with D maybe TRBD1 (6 bases). Germline V gene data show CDR1 as MGHDK and CDR2 as SYGVNS. The CDR3 has 14 residues. Trimming removed 3 bases at V and 6 bases at J, with 11 bases between. The CDR3 spells CASSEPNRAGELFF. CDR3 sequence (DNA): TGTGCCAGCAGTGAGCCGAACAGGGCCGGGGAGCTGTTTTTT. Together with reference TRBV25-1 and TRBJ2-2, the CDR3 gives the full variable domain: EADIYQTPRYLVIGTGKKITLECSQTMGHDKMYWYQQDPGMELHLIHYSYGVNSTEKGDLSSESTVSRIRTEHFPLTLESARPSHTSQYLCASSEPNRAGELFFGEGSRLTVL.

The chain has TRBV15 and TRBJ2-1; TRBD2 aligns across 7 bases. J gave up 5 bases and V 2 bases, and 12 bases lay outside the gene matches. CDR1 is LNHNV and CDR2 is YYDKDF in the germline V gene (reference sequence). The CDR3 spans 17 residues. CDR3 sequence (DNA): TGTGCCACCAGCAGAACCCGCGCAGGGAGCGGGGACAATGAGCAGTTCTTC. Translating it yields CATSRTRAGSGDNEQFF.

V is TRBV5-1 and J is TRBJ2-2; perhaps TRBD1 as D (6 bases). Deletions cut 1 base from V and 4 bases from J, with 11 bases between. In germline, CDR1 is SGHRS, CDR2 YFSETQ. This CDR3 contains 15 residues. This CDR3 reads CASSLRQDGTGELFF. CDR3 bases: TGCGCCAGCAGCTTGAGACAGGACGGCACCGGGGAGCTGTTTTTT. Looking up the rest from reference TRBV5-1 and TRBJ2-2 gives the full variable domain: KAGVTQTPRYLIKTRGQQVTLSCSPISGHRSVSWYQQTPGQGLQFLFEYFSETQRNKGNFPGRFSGRQFSNSRSEMNVSTLELGDSALYLCASSLRQDGTGELFFGEGSRLTVL.

This rearrangement joins TRBV30 to TRBJ2-3; 9 nucleotides agree with TRBD1. The CDR3 has 14 residues. Germline V gene data show CDR1 as GTSNPN and CDR2 as SVGIG (reference sequence). Trimming removed 5 bases from V and 2 bases from J; junction bases left unmatched: 5. CDR3 DNA sequence: TGTGCCTGGGCGGGGGACAGGGCCACAGATACGCAGTATTTT. Translation gives CAWAGDRATDTQYF. Based on the CDR3 plus reference TRBV30 and TRBJ2-3, the full variable domain is SQTIHQWPATLVQPVGSPLSLECTVEGTSNPNLYWYRQAAGRGLQLLFYSVGIGQISSEVPQNLSASRPQDRQFILSSKKLLLSDSGFYLCAWAGDRATDTQYFGPGTRLTVL.

This clone has more than one count but fewer than ten. The chain recombines TRBV6-5 with TRBJ1-2; D is perhaps TRBD1 (5 bases). The CDR3 loop spans 15 amino acids. Germline assignment: CDR1 MNHEY and CDR2 SVGAGI. V was trimmed by 7 bases and J by 1 base, leaving 16 bases between them. CDR3: CASTREAGINYGYTF. CDR3 nucleotides: TGTGCCAGCACCCGGGAGGCAGGGATTAACTATGGCTACACCTTC.

This rearrangement joins TRBV13 to TRBJ2-7; 8 bases agree with TRBD2. From germline, CDR1 is PRHDT and CDR2 FYEKMQ (reference sequence). The ends lost 2 bases at V and 4 bases at J; junction bases unmatched: 16. The CDR3 spans 18 residues. The CDR3 is CASSLSRGGRDALYEQYF. The CDR3 coding sequence is TGTGCCAGCAGCTTATCCCGCGGGGGGCGGGACGCCCTTTACGAGCAGTACTTC.

The chain joins TRBV9 to TRBJ1-2; D might be TRBD1 (5 bases). Trimming took off 0 bases at V and 5 bases at J, with 11 bases between the two ends. The CDR3 totals 14 residues. From germline, CDR1 is SGDLS and CDR2 YYNGEE. The CDR3 coding sequence is TGTGCCAGCAGCGTAGCAGGGATCTCTTATGGCTACACCTTC. Protein: CASSVAGISYGYTF.